The 25 T cell receptor beta chains given below trace back to one sample, sequenced in a study of cytomegalovirus exposure and HLA in healthy donors. PCR was performed using 60 Vbeta and 13 Jbeta primers. Here immunoSEQ multiplex PCR was the method, and the copy in TCRdb shows in-frame clones only, minus some. The repertoire has about 95,000 clones, roughly 80% of them found once; the top ten carry nearly 3.5%. The sample taken for sequencing was PBMCs. The receptor source for this set is a man aged 25 to 40 in good health and CMV-seropositive.

The chain recombines TRBV27 with TRBJ1-5; a weak D match, TRBD1 (6 bases). Germline V gives CDR1 MNHEY, CDR2 SMNVEV (reference sequence). V lost 7 bases and J 4 bases, leaving 14 bases between the germline ends. The CDR3 length is 14 residues. This CDR3 is CASTIRGGNQPQHF. In DNA, the CDR3 is TGTGCCAGCACCATTCGAGGGGGAAATCAGCCCCAGCATTTT.

This clone was counted a few times. The chain couples TRBV5-4 to TRBJ2-7, with D possibly matching TRBD1 (5 bases). The CDR3 has 15 amino acids. Deletions cut 4 bases from V and 5 bases from J, with 19 bases between. Germline values: CDR1 SGHNT, CDR2 YYREEE (reference sequence). CDR3 nucleotide sequence: TGTGCCAGCAGCCTGAGACAGACATCGGTTAACGAGCAGTACTTC. Its translation: CASSLRQTSVNEQYF.

This clone has a handful of counts. V gene TRBV29-1 combines with J gene TRBJ2-1; TRBD1 agrees at 7 bases. The V gene end was trimmed by 2 bases and the J gene end by 5 bases; junction bases not matched to a gene: 6. Germline CDR1 reads SQVTM; CDR2 reads ANQGSEA. The CDR3 covers 14 residues. CDR3 DNA: TGCAGCGTTGAACAGGGACAGATGAACAATGAGCAGTTCTTC. It translates to CSVEQGQMNNEQFF.

This rearrangement joins TRBV19 to TRBJ1-1; no clear D. CDR3 length: 14 amino acids. V was pared by 2 bases and J by 1 base, with 8 bases between. Germline CDR1 reads LNHDA; CDR2 reads SQIVND (reference sequence). The DNA for the CDR3 is TGTGCCAGTAGTATACAGGCAGCGAACACTGAAGCTTTCTTT. It encodes CASSIQAANTEAFF.

V usage is TRBV7-8 and J usage is TRBJ2-5; D possibly corresponds to TRBD1 (6 bases). Trimming removed 1 base from V and 13 bases from J, with 19 bases in between. CDR3 length: 14 residues. Germline lookup yields CDR1 SGHVS and CDR2 FQNEAQ. Here the CDR3 DNA reads TGTGCCAGCAGCTTAGGGACAGATAACCTACGTCGGTACTTC. Encoded protein: CASSLGTDNLRRYF.

The V and J genes are TRBV5-6 and TRBJ1-3; the D gene is possibly TRBD1 (6 bases). This CDR3 is 16 amino acids long. CDR1 SGHDT and CDR2 YYEEEE come from the germline V gene. Trimming stripped 0 bases from V and 0 bases from J, with 10 bases between. CDR3 sequence: CASSLGQVLSGNTIYF. For the CDR3, the DNA is TGTGCCAGCAGCTTGGGACAGGTCCTCTCTGGAAACACCATATATTTT.

V is TRBV7-9 and J is TRBJ2-1, with 12 bases fitting TRBD2. J lost 16 bases, V lost 1 base, and 11 bases had no gene match. CDR1 is SEHNR, CDR2 FQNEAQ, per germline (reference sequence). The CDR3 consists of 15 residues. In DNA, the CDR3 is TGTGCCAGCAGCTTAGAACCTAGCGGGAGGGCCATTACCTTCTTC. As protein: CASSLEPSGRAITFF.

The V call is TRBV29-1, the J call TRBJ2-1; D is possibly TRBD2 (6 bases). The germline CDR1 and CDR2 sequences are SQVTM and ANQGSEA. The V and J ends lost 4 bases and 2 bases respectively, with 15 bases between them. The CDR3 spans 15 residues. As DNA, the CDR3 is TGCAGCGTTGTTATGCTAGCGCAACCCTACAATGAGCAGTTCTTC. This encodes CSVVMLAQPYNEQFF.

This chain uses TRBV10-3 with TRBJ1-5; D gene unclear. The length of the CDR3 is 14 residues. Germline CDR1 reads ENHRY; CDR2 reads SYGVKD. Trimming removed 10 bases at V and 0 bases at J, with 13 bases between. This CDR3 is CATRRGDSNQPQHF. The CDR3 nucleotides read TGTGCCACCCGTCGGGGAGATAGCAATCAGCCCCAGCATTTT.

The CDR3 nucleotides read TGTGCCAGCAGCCATACGACAGGAGGACAAGAGACCCAGTACTTC. Amino acids: CASSHTTGGQETQYF. V and J are TRBV14 and TRBJ2-5, with a possible D match to TRBD1 (6 bases). CDR3 size: 15 residues. Trimming shortened V by 3 bases and J by 2 bases, and 13 bases separated the two germline ends. Germline loops: CDR1 SGHDN, CDR2 FVKESK.

As for this clone: The identical CDR3 is also encoded by other nucleotide sequences in the sample. The V gene is TRBV5-1, the J gene TRBJ2-7; 9 bases line up with TRBD1. V lost 0 bases to trimming and J lost 2 bases; unmatched junction nucleotides: 0. Germline CDR1 and CDR2: SGHRS and YFSETQ. This CDR3 has 14 residues. CDR3 loop: CASSLGQGAYEQYF. The CDR3 region has the DNA TGCGCCAGCAGCTTGGGACAGGGGGCCTACGAGCAGTACTTC.

CDR3: CASRERGDEQFF. CDR3 DNA sequence: TGCGCCAGCAGGGAGAGAGGTGATGAGCAGTTCTTC. The chain couples TRBV4-3 to TRBJ2-1; D remains ambiguous. CDR1 and CDR2 (germline): LGHNA, YSLEER. Trimming pared 6 bases from V and 8 bases from J, leaving 11 bases between. CDR3 length: 12 amino acids.

This clone was observed a handful of times. This sequence joins TRBV5-4 and TRBJ2-7, with a possible D match to TRBD1 (5 bases). V lost 0 bases, J lost 4 bases, and 8 bases lay in between. Germline V gives CDR1 SGHNT, CDR2 YYREEE (reference sequence). There are 13 residues in the CDR3. CDR3 DNA sequence: TGTGCCAGCAGCTTGGGACAGAATTACGAGCAGTACTTC. Amino acid sequence: CASSLGQNYEQYF.

The chain recombines TRBV19 with TRBJ1-5; perhaps TRBD1 as D (6 bases). CDR1 is LNHDA, CDR2 SQIVND, per germline (reference sequence). The CDR3 runs 15 residues. Trimming shortened V by 6 bases and J by 1 base, and 13 bases separated the two germline ends. The CDR3 loop is CASRQQGWSNQPQHF. The DNA of the CDR3 is TGTGCCAGTAGGCAACAGGGTTGGAGCAATCAGCCCCAGCATTTT.

The V gene is TRBV28, the J gene TRBJ1-2; 7 bases fit TRBD1. The CDR3 runs to 15 residues. J was trimmed by 2 bases and V by 2 bases; bases with no gene match: 5. Germline lookup yields CDR1 MDHEN and CDR2 SYDVKM. The CDR3 nucleotides are TGTGCCAGCAGTTTAGTGACAGGGTCAAACTATGGCTACACCTTC. This codes for CASSLVTGSNYGYTF.

The chain recombines TRBV2 with TRBJ2-5; no reliable D call. V lost 4 bases and J lost 7, with 7 bases in between. The CDR3 loop spans 11 amino acids. Germline V gene sequence: CDR1 SNHLY, CDR2 FYNNEI. In nucleotides, the CDR3 is TGTGCCAGCAGTGCCCCAGGGACCCAGTACTTC. This encodes CASSAPGTQYF. The variable domain in full, with the rest retrieved from reference TRBV2 and TRBJ2-5, is EPEVTQTPSHQVTQMGQEVILRCVPISNHLYFYWYRQILGQKVEFLVSFYNNEISEKSEIFDDQFSVERPDGSNFTLKIRSTKLEDSAMYFCASSAPGTQYFGPGTRLLVL.

The rearrangement joins TRBV7-2 to TRBJ1-1, with 9 bases identical to TRBD1. Trimming took 1 base from V and 3 from J; bases not matched to a gene: 0. CDR1 is SGHTA and CDR2 is FQGNSA in the germline V gene. The CDR3 is 14 amino acids. The CDR3 DNA reads as TGTGCCAGCAGCTTAGGACAGGGGGACACTGAAGCTTTCTTT. Amino acids: CASSLGQGDTEAFF.

The V and J genes are TRBV28 and TRBJ2-2, with D perhaps TRBD1 (6 bases). The CDR3 totals 15 residues. The germline V and J ends were trimmed by 0 bases and 1 base, with 6 bases remaining between them. The germline CDR1 and CDR2 sequences are MDHEN and SYDVKM. CDR3 loop: CASSLWTGNTGELFF. CDR3 DNA: TGTGCCAGCAGTTTATGGACAGGGAACACCGGGGAGCTGTTTTTT.

V and J are TRBV19 and TRBJ2-1; D unclear. Trimming took off 4 bases at V and 0 bases at J, with 10 bases between the two ends. The length of the CDR3 is 15 residues. CDR1 is LNHDA and CDR2 is SQIVND in the germline V gene (reference sequence). CDR3 coding DNA: TGTGCCAGTAGTAAATCGCGGAGCTCCTACAATGAGCAGTTCTTC. Translation gives CASSKSRSSYNEQFF.

This clone was found once. This chain links TRBV7-2 with TRBJ1-5, with D possibly TRBD1 on 5 matching bases. Per germline, CDR1 SGHTA and CDR2 FQGNSA. The CDR3 spans 18 residues. Trimming removed 3 bases at V and 4 bases at J, with 22 bases between. CDR3 sequence reads: CASSLVGGWPGGNQPQHF. The CDR3 DNA reads TGTGCCAGCAGCTTGGTGGGGGGATGGCCGGGTGGAAATCAGCCCCAGCATTTT.

The chain employs TRBV5-1 and TRBJ1-4; D is possibly TRBD1 (5 bases). CDR1 and CDR2 from the germline V gene are SGHRS and YFSETQ. V shed 5 bases and J shed 8 bases, with 10 bases lying between them. This CDR3 has 12 residues. The CDR3 coding sequence is TGCGCCAGCAGTTTTACAGGAGAAAAACTGTTTTTT. This codes for CASSFTGEKLFF.

This clone turned up a few times. Other DNA sequences within the sample encode an identical CDR3. The CDR3 DNA sequence: TGCGCCAGCAGCCGAGGGACTAGCGGGAGGGAGACCCAGTACTTC. It specifies CASSRGTSGRETQYF. The V gene is TRBV5-1, the J gene TRBJ2-5; TRBD2 matches at 15 bases. Trimming cost V 4 bases and J 5 bases; bases outside gene matches: 3. Looked up from germline, CDR1 is SGHRS and CDR2 is YFSETQ. The CDR3 has 15 residues. Variable domain in full (rest from reference TRBV5-1 and TRBJ2-5): KAGVTQTPRYLIKTRGQQVTLSCSPISGHRSVSWYQQTPGQGLQFLFEYFSETQRNKGNFPGRFSGRQFSNSRSEMNVSTLELGDSALYLCASSRGTSGRETQYFGPGTRLLVL.

The chain combines TRBV6-1 with TRBJ1-1; D gene unclear. Trimming removed 7 bases from V and 3 bases from J, with 18 bases in between. The germline CDR1 and CDR2 sequences are MNHNS and SASEGT. The CDR3 runs 15 residues. The CDR3 nucleotides read TGTGCCAGCACCCGGGAGGGATTGTGGGACACTGAAGCTTTCTTT. This sequence encodes CASTREGLWDTEAFF.

The chain employs TRBV14 and TRBJ2-7; TRBD2 aligns across 8 bases. V shed 0 bases, J shed 4 bases, and the junction held 8 bases outside the gene matches. The CDR3 covers 16 residues. Per germline, CDR1 SGHDN and CDR2 FVKESK. The CDR3 sequence: CASSQEGRSGSYEQYF. The DNA for the CDR3 is TGTGCCAGCAGCCAAGAGGGGCGAAGCGGGAGTTACGAGCAGTACTTC.

The chain has TRBV5-4 and TRBJ2-1, with TRBD2 matching over 9 bases. The CDR3 totals 15 residues. CDR1 is SGHNT and CDR2 is YYREEE in the germline V gene (reference sequence). V gave up 4 bases and J gave up 9 bases; unmatched junction bases: 11. The CDR3 sequence is CASSHPPSGKLEQFF. The DNA of the CDR3 is TGTGCCAGCAGCCACCCCCCTAGCGGGAAGCTTGAGCAGTTCTTC.